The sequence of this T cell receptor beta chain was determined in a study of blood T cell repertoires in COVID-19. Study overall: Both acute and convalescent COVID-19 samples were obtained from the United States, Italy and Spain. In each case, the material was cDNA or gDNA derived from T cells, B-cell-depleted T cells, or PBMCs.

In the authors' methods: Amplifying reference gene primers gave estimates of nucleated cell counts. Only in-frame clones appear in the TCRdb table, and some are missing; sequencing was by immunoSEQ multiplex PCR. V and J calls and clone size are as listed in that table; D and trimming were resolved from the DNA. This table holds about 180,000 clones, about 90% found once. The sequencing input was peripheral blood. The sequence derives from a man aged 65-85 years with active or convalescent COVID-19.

The CDR3 sequence: CASSVEGTRNSYEQYF. CDR3 coding DNA: TGTGCCAGCAGCGTAGAAGGGACTAGAAACTCCTACGAGCAGTACTTC. The V call is TRBV9, the J call TRBJ2-7; 8 bases match TRBD2. V shed 0 bases and J 0 bases; nucleotides not matched to a gene: 5. Germline CDR1 reads SGDLS; CDR2 reads YYNGEE. The CDR3 runs 16 residues.